The 30 T cell receptor beta chains presented below share a single source sample, sequenced in a study of T cell clonality in common variable immunodeficiency. Sequenced by immunoSEQ multiplex PCR; TCRdb stores in-frame clones only, minus some. The table lists 50,000 to 60,000 clones, with no singletons. The sequenced sample was peripheral blood mononuclear cells. Every receptor here comes from a person aged 18-70 years in good health.

This clone was seen a handful of times. This may be a read error, as it is one base from a much larger clone. The sample contains more than one DNA sequence encoding this CDR3. CDR3 protein: CASSSGGTFGNTIYF. The CDR3 bases that were read are TGTGCCAGCAGCTCCGGGGGGACATTCGGAAACACA. The chain is built from TRBV7-6 and TRBJ1-3; possibly TRBD1 for D (6 bases). The CDR3 end is not reached by the read, which stops 3 residues before it; the germline J gene fills it in. The CDR3 sequence is 15 residues long. Germline CDR1 SGHVS, CDR2 FNYEAQ.

This clone was detected many times. The read stops 3 residues short of the end of the CDR3; the missing end is completed from the germline J gene. The gene calls are TRBV5-4 and TRBJ1-1; no definite D call. Germline CDR1 SGHNT, CDR2 YYREEE (reference sequence). The V gene lost 0 bases and the J gene lost 0 bases, with 9 bases spanning the gap. CDR3 size: 15 residues. The part of the CDR3 DNA that was read is TGTGCCAGCAGCTTGGCGTTCGGGGTGAACACTGAA. This codes for CASSLAFGVNTE. The whole CDR3 protein is CASSLAFGVNTEAFF. Drawing the rest from reference TRBV5-4 and TRBJ1-1, the complete variable domain is ETGVTQSPTHLIKTRGQQVTLRCSSQSGHNTVSWYQQALGQGPQFIFQYYREEENGRGNFPPRFSGLQFPNYSSELNVNALELDDSALYLCASSLAFGVNTEAFFGQGTRLTVV.

Of note for this clone: The read ends 3 residues before the CDR3 terminus; that terminus is restored from the germline J gene. V and J are TRBV5-6 and TRBJ2-3; tentatively, D is TRBD1 or TRBD2 (5 bases each). The CDR3 consists of 14 residues. The germline CDR1 and CDR2 sequences are SGHDT and YYEEEE. CDR3 region: CASSLLRGQETQYF. The part of the CDR3 DNA that was read is TGTGCCAGCAGCTTGCTGAGGGGCCAAGAGACG.

The sample holds a few counts of this clone. A junction boundary mismatches the germline segment, possibly from a read error. Read data end 3 residues before the CDR3 end; the end is taken from the germline J gene. Other DNA sequences of this sample code for an identical CDR3. This chain uses TRBV19 with TRBJ1-3, with TRBD1 matching 10 bases. The germline CDR1 and CDR2 sequences are LNHDA and SQIVND (reference sequence). This CDR3 is 18 amino acids long. The part of the CDR3 DNA that was read is TGTGCCAGTAGTATCCCGAGACAGGGGGCCTTTCGAGGGAACACG. The encoded protein is CASSIPRQGAFRGNT. The full CDR3 reads CASSIPRQGAFRGNTIYF.

This clone showed up many times. The sequenced fragment ends 3 residues before the CDR3 boundary, so the rest is inferred from the germline J gene. The same CDR3 also results from other DNA sequences found in this sample. This chain uses TRBV11-2 with TRBJ1-2; D unresolved. The V end was cut by 5 bases, the J end by 5 bases, with 12 bases between. Germline V gives CDR1 SGHAT, CDR2 FQNNGV. This CDR3 region has 13 residues. CDR3 DNA (partial): TGTGCCAGCAGCCTGAACCGGGGTTATGGC. It encodes CASSLNRGYG. The whole CDR3 reads CASSLNRGYGYTF.

This clone was observed many times. The read is 3 residues too short to cover the CDR3 end, so that end is filled in from the germline J gene. This sequence joins TRBV10-1 and TRBJ2-7, with D perhaps matching TRBD1 (6 bases). The CDR3 has 14 residues. V lost 4 bases to trimming and J lost 2 bases, with 12 bases between them. Germline CDR1 and CDR2: WNHNN and SYGVQD (reference sequence). CDR3 region: CASSARDNPYEQYF. CDR3 bases read: TGCGCCAGCAGTGCCCGGGACAACCCCTACGAG.

Ten or more counts support this clone. CDR3 region: CAWSGGSTNEKLFF. CDR3 DNA, as far as it was read: TGTGCCTGGAGTGGAGGGTCAACTAATGAAAAA. The gene calls are TRBV30 and TRBJ1-4; D unresolved. The read halts 3 residues ahead of the CDR3 end, with the missing end drawn from the germline J gene. The germline CDR1 and CDR2 sequences are GTSNPN and SVGIG (reference sequence). Trimming removed 1 base from V and 0 bases from J, with 6 bases in between. The length of the CDR3 is 14 residues.

This clone was seen many times. Read sequence stops 3 residues before the CDR3 end, and the germline J gene provides the missing end. The chain carries TRBV30 and TRBJ2-1; tentatively, D is TRBD1 (5 bases). Trimming took 5 bases from V and 0 from J, leaving 8 bases between them. Germline V gene sequence: CDR1 GTSNPN, CDR2 SVGIG (reference sequence). This CDR3 is built from 13 residues. This chain's CDR3 is CAWGQGSYNEQFF. Incomplete CDR3 DNA: TGTGCCTGGGGGCAGGGCTCCTACAATGAG. Full variable domain (rest looked up from reference TRBV30 and TRBJ2-1): SQTIHQWPATLVQPVGSPLSLECTVEGTSNPNLYWYRQAAGRGLQLLFYSVGIGQISSEVPQNLSASRPQDRQFILSSKKLLLSDSGFYLCAWGQGSYNEQFFGPGTRLTVL.

This clone was seen repeatedly, ten times or more. The CDR3 end falls 3 residues outside the read, so it is completed with the germline J gene. This rearrangement joins TRBV10-1 to TRBJ1-6; D is possibly TRBD1 (6 bases). The CDR3 is 18 amino acids. The germline V gene encodes CDR1 WNHNN and CDR2 SYGVQD (reference sequence). The germline V and J ends were trimmed by 6 bases and 7 bases, with 25 bases remaining between them. The CDR3 protein is CASRGASYSRSRNSPLHF. The covered CDR3 bases are TGCGCCAGCAGGGGGGCCAGCTACTCTCGTTCGAGGAATTCACCC.

This clone was detected ten times or more. The CDR3 end is not reached by the read, which stops 3 residues before it; the germline J gene fills it in. This rearrangement joins TRBV7-3 to TRBJ2-1, with 11 bases matching TRBD2. J lost 3 bases, V lost 5 bases, and 6 bases had no gene match. CDR3 size: 16 residues. Germline values: CDR1 SGHTA, CDR2 FQGTGA. The covered CDR3 bases are TGTGCCAGCAGCCTCCAGGGACTAGCGGACTACAATGAG. This translates into CASSLQGLADYNE. The entire CDR3 protein reads CASSLQGLADYNEQFF. Using reference TRBV7-3 and TRBJ2-1 for the parts outside the CDR3, the full variable domain is GAGVSQTPSNKVTEKGKYVELRCDPISGHTALYWYRQSLGQGPEFLIYFQGTGAADDSGLPNDRFFAVRPEGSVSTLKIQRTERGDSAVYLCASSLQGLADYNEQFFGPGTRLTVL.

At least ten counts were recorded for this clone. Read sequence stops 3 residues before the CDR3 end, and the germline J gene provides the missing end. The chain employs TRBV10-1 and TRBJ2-3; TRBD2 aligns across 7 bases. This CDR3 comprises 14 residues. The junction had 4 bases not matched to a gene; V was cut back by 5 bases and J by 2 bases. CDR1 is WNHNN, CDR2 SYGVQD, per germline (reference sequence). CDR3 DNA, as far as it was read: TGCGCCAGCAGTATGGGGGGGACCACAGATACG. Its translation is CASSMGGTTDT. The complete CDR3 sequence is CASSMGGTTDTQYF.

This clone was seen ten or more times. The read terminates 3 residues before the CDR3 end, so the remaining end is supplied by the germline J gene. The rearrangement links TRBV29-1 to TRBJ2-3; D perhaps matches TRBD1 (6 bases). Deletions cut 5 bases from V and 3 bases from J, with 18 bases between. CDR1 and CDR2 (germline): SQVTM, ANQGSEA. The CDR3 length is 15 residues. CDR3 DNA, as far as it was read: TGCAGCGTTTCCGGGACAACCAAAACGACAGATACG. Protein product: CSVSGTTKTTDT. The whole CDR3 protein reads CSVSGTTKTTDTQYF.

The sample holds many counts of this clone. The read finishes 3 residues shy of the CDR3 end, and the germline J gene is used to complete it. The chain combines TRBV12-3 or TRBV12-4 with TRBJ1-2, with a possible D match to TRBD1 (6 bases). The V and J ends lost 5 bases and 5 bases respectively, with 15 bases between them. CDR3 length equals 14 residues. The CDR3 loop is CASSQWDTQYGYTF. Incomplete CDR3 DNA: TGTGCCAGCAGTCAATGGGACACGCAATATGGC.

This clone occurred many times. The CDR3 protein is CASSPGTVYGYTF. Incomplete CDR3 DNA: TGCGCCAGCAGCCCGGGGACAGTTTATGGC. The V call is TRBV5-1, the J call TRBJ1-2; 7 nucleotides agree with TRBD1. The read gets to within 3 residues of the CDR3 end, and the germline J gene fills in the rest. This CDR3 comprises 13 residues. The ends lost 4 bases at V and 5 bases at J; junction bases unmatched: 5. The V gene's germline CDR1 is SGHRS and CDR2 YFSETQ.

The table lists this clone with many counts. From the germline J gene comes the end of the CDR3, since the read stops 3 residues before it. The chain couples TRBV19 to TRBJ1-6, with TRBD1 identical over 7 bases. The V gene end was trimmed by 6 bases and the J gene end by 8 bases; junction bases not matched to a gene: 10. This CDR3 has 15 residues. The germline V gene encodes CDR1 LNHDA and CDR2 SQIVND (reference sequence). CDR3 region: CASSAGRGLDSPLHF. CDR3 bases read: TGTGCCAGTAGCGCCGGAAGGGGGCTGGATTCACCC.

This clone was observed many times. Read sequence stops 3 residues before the CDR3 end, and the germline J gene provides the missing end. The gene calls are TRBV19 and TRBJ1-2; D not certain. CDR3 length: 15 residues. CDR1 is LNHDA, CDR2 SQIVND, per germline (reference sequence). Between the trimmed V and J ends, which lost 0 bases and 5 bases, there was a span of 13 bases. This chain's CDR3 is CASSIDLGTAYGYTF. The DNA read from the CDR3 is TGTGCCAGTAGTATAGATCTTGGAACAGCTTATGGC.

Ten or more counts support this clone. Coverage ceases 3 residues before the CDR3 finishes, and the germline J gene fills in the end. The rearrangement links TRBV2 to TRBJ2-4, with 8 bases that match TRBD2. This CDR3 region has 14 residues. The J segment lost 7 bases and the V segment lost 7 bases, leaving 9 bases of the junction unmatched. Per the germline V gene, CDR1 is SNHLY and CDR2 is FYNNEI. The sequenced CDR3 bases are TGTGCCAGCAAAGAGGGGACTAGTGGGAACATT. Translation gives CASKEGTSGNI. The CDR3 reads in full as CASKEGTSGNIQYF. The full variable domain, rest sourced from reference TRBV2 and TRBJ2-4, is EPEVTQTPSHQVTQMGQEVILRCVPISNHLYFYWYRQILGQKVEFLVSFYNNEISEKSEIFDDQFSVERPDGSNFTLKIRSTKLEDSAMYFCASKEGTSGNIQYFGAGTRLSVL.

In its sample, this clone was seen a few times. Read sequence stops 3 residues before the CDR3 end, and the germline J gene provides the missing end. The J gene is TRBJ1-1, the V gene TRBV10-2; 8 bases fit TRBD1. Germline CDR1 reads WSHSY; CDR2 reads SAAADI. This CDR3 has 14 amino acids. Trimming took 6 bases from V and 3 from J; bases not matched to a gene: 6. The part of the CDR3 DNA that was read is TGCGCCAGCAGGCTGGACAGGGAAGACACTGAA. This gives the protein CASRLDREDTE. The whole CDR3 region reads CASRLDREDTEAFF.

Ten or more counts support this clone. Sequencing ends 3 residues short of the CDR3 end; the germline J gene provides the rest. V usage is TRBV12-5 and J usage is TRBJ2-5; 9 bases are shared with TRBD1. V was pared by 4 bases and J by 4 bases, with 10 bases of the junction left unmatched. CDR3 length: 16 amino acids. CDR1 and CDR2 from the germline V gene are LGHNT and FRNRAP. This CDR3 is CASGSHLTGGGETQYF. The sequenced CDR3 bases are TGTGCTAGTGGTTCGCACTTAACAGGGGGCGGAGAGACC.

This clone was found many times. The read gets to within 3 residues of the CDR3 end, and the germline J gene fills in the rest. V and J are TRBV7-2 and TRBJ1-5; D ambiguous. The CDR3 covers 15 residues. Germline loops: CDR1 SGHTA, CDR2 FQGNSA. The V gene lost 2 bases and the J gene lost 3 bases, with 11 bases spanning the gap. CDR3 loop: CASSLSSVDNQPQHF. The sequenced part of the CDR3 DNA is TGTGCCAGCAGCTTATCGAGCGTTGACAATCAGCCC.

This clone was seen repeatedly, ten times or more. Read sequence stops 3 residues before the CDR3 end, and the germline J gene provides the missing end. The chain recombines TRBV6-2 or TRBV6-3 with TRBJ2-3; D uncertain. Trimming pared 8 bases from V and 3 bases from J, leaving 15 bases between. Looked up from germline, CDR1 is MNHEY and CDR2 is SVGEGT. This CDR3 contains 14 residues. The part of the CDR3 DNA that was read is TGTGCCAGCTCAGCCGAGACTGGAACAGATACG. It translates to CASSAETGTDT. The whole CDR3 region reads CASSAETGTDTQYF.

This clone was seen at least ten times. The read is 3 residues too short to cover the CDR3 end, so that end is filled in from the germline J gene. The chain employs TRBV2 and TRBJ2-1; the match to TRBD2 covers 11 bases. The germline V gene encodes CDR1 SNHLY and CDR2 FYNNEI. The CDR3 runs 14 residues. Losses at the gene ends were 6 bases for V and 4 bases for J; bases not matched to a gene: 2. CDR3 DNA (partial): TGTGCCAGCAGGCGGACTAGCGGGTACAATGAG. This codes for CASRRTSGYNE. The whole CDR3 region reads CASRRTSGYNEQFF. Combining the CDR3 with reference TRBV2 and TRBJ2-1 gives the whole variable domain EPEVTQTPSHQVTQMGQEVILRCVPISNHLYFYWYRQILGQKVEFLVSFYNNEISEKSEIFDDQFSVERPDGSNFTLKIRSTKLEDSAMYFCASRRTSGYNEQFFGPGTRLTVL.

This clone was counted many times. The read finishes 3 residues shy of the CDR3 end, and the germline J gene is used to complete it. The rearrangement uses TRBV20-1 and TRBJ2-3, with D perhaps matching TRBD1 (6 bases). The CDR3 is made up of 15 amino acids. The germline V and J ends were trimmed by 0 bases and 2 bases, with 12 bases remaining between them. Germline values: CDR1 DFQATT, CDR2 SNEGSKA (reference sequence). The part of the CDR3 DNA that was read is TGCAGTGCTAGAGATCACAGGGCATTCACAGATACG. Its protein is CSARDHRAFTDT. The complete CDR3 protein is CSARDHRAFTDTQYF.

This clone came up many times. The read ends 3 residues before the CDR3 terminus; that terminus is restored from the germline J gene. The chain combines TRBV4-2 with TRBJ2-1, with TRBD2 matching 15 bases. CDR1 and CDR2 from the germline V gene are LGHNA and YNFKEQ. The CDR3 contains 16 residues. V lost 5 bases to trimming and J lost 6 bases; unmatched junction nucleotides: 5. This chain's CDR3 is CASSTRTSGRANEQFF. The CDR3 bases that were read are TGTGCCAGCAGCACCCGGACTAGCGGGAGGGCCAATGAG.

The sample holds many counts of this clone. CDR3 sequence: CASSRAGGEKLFF. The DNA read from the CDR3 is TGTGCCAGCTCACGGGCTGGGGGGGAGAAA. V usage is TRBV18 and J usage is TRBJ1-4; possible D gene TRBD1, 5 bases. The read is 3 residues too short to cover the CDR3 end, so that end is filled in from the germline J gene. This CDR3 is 13 amino acids long. Germline V gives CDR1 KGHSH, CDR2 LQKENI.

This clone was counted many times. The read ends 3 residues shy of where the CDR3 ends; the end is completed using the germline J gene. The V call is TRBV7-9, the J call TRBJ1-2; 8 positions agree with TRBD1. This CDR3 comprises 15 residues. Germline values: CDR1 SEHNR, CDR2 FQNEAQ (reference sequence). V shed 5 bases and J 3 bases; nucleotides not matched to a gene: 8. The sequenced CDR3 bases are TGTGCCAGCAGCAATAGACAGGGGCCATACTATGGC. Its translation is CASSNRQGPYYG. The CDR3 in its entirety is CASSNRQGPYYGYTF.

This clone was picked up many times. The read finishes 3 residues shy of the CDR3 end, and the germline J gene is used to complete it. This chain uses TRBV10-3 with TRBJ2-3; no firm D call. The CDR3 length is 14 residues. Germline assignment: CDR1 ENHRY and CDR2 SYGVKD. Partial CDR3 DNA: TGTGCCATCAGTGAGTTCGTTAGCCAAGAGACG. It specifies CAISEFVSQET. The full CDR3 sequence reads CAISEFVSQETQYF.

This clone was counted ten times or more. The read terminates 3 residues before the CDR3 end, so the remaining end is supplied by the germline J gene. The chain couples TRBV19 to TRBJ1-2; D is unresolved. Per the germline V gene, CDR1 is LNHDA and CDR2 is SQIVND (reference sequence). V lost 2 bases and J lost 6, with 13 bases in between. The CDR3 extends over 14 amino acids. The covered CDR3 bases are TGTGCCAGTAGTATATCGCGATTTAGGGATGGC. The encoded protein is CASSISRFRDG. The CDR3 reads in full as CASSISRFRDGYTF. The full variable domain, with the rest looked up from reference TRBV19 and TRBJ1-2, is DGGITQSPKYLFRKEGQNVTLSCEQNLNHDAMYWYRQDPGQGLRLIYYSQIVNDFQKGDIAEGYSVSREKKESFPLTVTSAQKNPTAFYLCASSISRFRDGYTFGSGTRLTVV.

This clone was seen ten or more times. The read ends 3 residues early relative to the CDR3; the germline J gene fills the gap. The V and J genes are TRBV13 and TRBJ2-1, with 9 bases identical to TRBD2. In germline, CDR1 is PRHDT, CDR2 FYEKMQ (reference sequence). V shed 1 base, J shed 7 bases, and the junction held 2 bases outside the gene matches. The CDR3 sequence is 14 residues long. The DNA read from the CDR3 is TGTGCCAGCAGCTTAGCTAGCGGGAAAAATGAG. It is translated as CASSLASGKNE. The whole CDR3 sequence is CASSLASGKNEQFF.

The CDR3 loop is CASSEKFGFTEAFF. CDR3 DNA, as far as it was read: TGTGCCAGCAGTGAAAAGTTCGGGTTCACTGAA. The V and J genes are TRBV6-1 and TRBJ1-1; D not certain. From the germline J gene comes the end of the CDR3, since the read stops 3 residues before it. The V end lost 2 bases, the J end lost 4 bases, and 11 bases lay between the germline ends. CDR1 and CDR2 (germline): MNHNS, SASEGT. There are 14 residues in the CDR3.